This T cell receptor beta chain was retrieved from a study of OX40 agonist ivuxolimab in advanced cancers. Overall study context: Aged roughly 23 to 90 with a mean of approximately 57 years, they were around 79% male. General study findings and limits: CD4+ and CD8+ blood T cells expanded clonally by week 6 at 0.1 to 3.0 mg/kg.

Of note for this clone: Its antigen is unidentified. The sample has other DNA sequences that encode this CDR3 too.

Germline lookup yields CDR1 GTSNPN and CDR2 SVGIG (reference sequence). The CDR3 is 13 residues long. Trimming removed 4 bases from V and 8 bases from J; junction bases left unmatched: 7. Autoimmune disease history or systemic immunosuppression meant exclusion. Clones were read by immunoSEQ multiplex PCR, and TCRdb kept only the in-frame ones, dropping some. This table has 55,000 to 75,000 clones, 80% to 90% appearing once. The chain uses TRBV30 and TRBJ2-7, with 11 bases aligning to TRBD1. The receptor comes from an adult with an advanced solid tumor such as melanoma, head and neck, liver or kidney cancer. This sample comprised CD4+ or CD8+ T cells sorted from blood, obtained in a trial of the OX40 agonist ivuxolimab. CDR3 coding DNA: TGTGCCTGGAACCGGGACAGGGGGGGGAAGCAGTACTTC. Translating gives CAWNRDRGGKQYF. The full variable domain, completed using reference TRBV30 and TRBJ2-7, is SQTIHQWPATLVQPVGSPLSLECTVEGTSNPNLYWYRQAAGRGLQLLFYSVGIGQISSEVPQNLSASRPQDRQFILSSKKLLLSDSGFYLCAWNRDRGGKQYFGPGTRLTVT.